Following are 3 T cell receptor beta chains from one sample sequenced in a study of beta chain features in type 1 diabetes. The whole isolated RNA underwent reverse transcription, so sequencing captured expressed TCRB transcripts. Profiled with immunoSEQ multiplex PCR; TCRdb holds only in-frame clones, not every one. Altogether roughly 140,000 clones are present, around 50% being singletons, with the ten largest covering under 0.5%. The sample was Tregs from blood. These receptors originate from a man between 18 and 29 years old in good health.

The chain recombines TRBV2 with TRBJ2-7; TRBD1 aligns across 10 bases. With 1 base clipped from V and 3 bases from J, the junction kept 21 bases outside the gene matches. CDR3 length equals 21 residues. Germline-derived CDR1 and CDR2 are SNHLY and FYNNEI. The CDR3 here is CASSEVAVWGQGRAGIYEQYF. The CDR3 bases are TGTGCCAGCAGTGAAGTGGCGGTTTGGGGACAGGGGAGAGCCGGGATCTACGAGCAGTACTTC.

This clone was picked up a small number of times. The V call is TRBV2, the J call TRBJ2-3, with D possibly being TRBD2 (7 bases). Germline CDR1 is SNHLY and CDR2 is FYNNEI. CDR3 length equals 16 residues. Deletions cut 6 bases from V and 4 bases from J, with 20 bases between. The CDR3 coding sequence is TGTGCCAGCAGAAAGGGGGGGATCCGGGCGGCAGATACGCAGTATTTT. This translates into CASRKGGIRAADTQYF.

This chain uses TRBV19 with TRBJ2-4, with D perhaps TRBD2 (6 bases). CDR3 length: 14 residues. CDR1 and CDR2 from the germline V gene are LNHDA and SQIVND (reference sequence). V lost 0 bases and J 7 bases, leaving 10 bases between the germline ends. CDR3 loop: CASSIDEEGNIQYF. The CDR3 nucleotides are TGTGCCAGTAGTATAGATGAGGAGGGGAACATTCAGTACTTC.